Listed below are T cell receptor beta chains from one sample, sequenced in a study of cytomegalovirus exposure and HLA in healthy donors. Libraries were prepared by immunoSEQ multiplex PCR; TCRdb keeps only in-frame clonotypes and omits some of them. The table shows 100,000 to 150,000 clones, with over 60% occurring only once. Sequenced sample: PBMCs. Receptors originate from a female donor in good health and CMV-seronegative. Both conserved end residues are part of each CDR3. D genes are given only for firm matches. Clone size is not always given. Where it is, it says once, few, many or a class for expanded clones.

CDR3 protein,CDR3 DNA,J gene,V gene,CDR3 length,D gene,clone size
CASSLDRDGKPQHF,TGTGCCAGCAGCCTAGACAGGGACGGTAAGCCCCAGCATTTT,TRBJ1-5,TRBV7-2,14,TRBD1,once
CASSLYRANSPLHF,TGTGCCAGTAGCCTTTACAGGGCCAATTCACCCCTCCACTTT,TRBJ1-6,TRBV19,14,NA,NA
CASSESLPGHSYKQYF,TGTGCCAGCAGTGAATCACTCCCCGGACATTCCTACAAGCAGTACTTC,TRBJ2-7,TRBV25-1,16,NA,NA
CASSHKAGATVETQYF,TGTGCCAGCAGCCACAAAGCGGGGGCCACGGTAGAGACCCAGTACTTC,TRBJ2-5,TRBV14,16,TRBD2,NA
CASSSGTSGGSYNEQFF,TGTGCCAGCAGTTCAGGGACTAGCGGGGGGTCCTACAATGAGCAGTTCTTC,TRBJ2-1,TRBV27,17,TRBD2,NA
CASSQVTSGGTDTQYF,TGTGCCAGCAGCCAAGTTACTAGCGGGGGCACAGATACGCAGTATTTT,TRBJ2-3,TRBV4-2,16,TRBD2,NA
CASSSAVDTGELFF,TGTGCCAGCAGTTCCGCGGTCGACACCGGGGAGCTGTTTTTT,TRBJ2-2,TRBV6-5,14,NA,NA
CASLRSDNEKLFF,TGTGCCAGCCTTCGGAGTGATAATGAAAAACTGTTTTTT,TRBJ1-4,TRBV7-9,13,NA,NA
CASSRGRKTQYF,TGTGCCAGCAGTAGGGGGCGGAAGACCCAGTACTTC,TRBJ2-5,TRBV6-6,12,TRBD1,NA
CASSTPLVGGGADTQYF,TGTGCCAGTAGTACCCCCCTCGTTGGGGGAGGGGCGGATACGCAGTATTTT,TRBJ2-3,TRBV19,17,TRBD2,NA
CASSLDWGQYGYTF,TGCGCCAGCAGCCTCGATTGGGGCCAATATGGCTACACCTTC,TRBJ1-2,TRBV5-1,14,NA,NA
CASRAGITTGELFF,TGTGCCAGCAGGGCAGGGATAACTACCGGGGAGCTGTTTTTT,TRBJ2-2,TRBV9,14,NA,NA
CASSSDKSYSYNEQFF,TGTGCCAGCAGTTCCGACAAATCCTATTCCTACAATGAGCAGTTCTTC,TRBJ2-1,TRBV28,16,NA,NA
CAISTHVHESYGYTF,TGTGCCATCAGTACACATGTCCACGAAAGCTATGGCTACACCTTC,TRBJ1-2,TRBV10-3,15,NA,NA
CASGGLAGDAYNEQFF,TGTGCCAGCGGGGGACTAGCGGGAGACGCCTACAATGAGCAGTTCTTC,TRBJ2-1,TRBV28,16,TRBD2,NA
CASSRKAGQGISPQHF,TGTGCCAGTAGTAGAAAGGCGGGACAGGGCATATCGCCCCAGCATTTT,TRBJ1-5,TRBV19,16,TRBD1,few
CASSRGHLSGNTIYF,TGTGCCAGTAGCCGCGGACACCTCTCTGGAAACACCATATATTTT,TRBJ1-3,TRBV19,15,NA,NA
CASSLAPGGGETQYF,TGTGCCAGCAGCTTAGCTCCCGGGGGAGGAGAGACCCAGTACTTC,TRBJ2-5,TRBV11-2,15,NA,NA